This T cell receptor (beta chain) appears in the sequencing data of a study of early T cells in non-severe SARS-CoV-2 infection. Study context: Unsorted whole-blood RNA was sequenced in bulk, leaving chains unpaired. Points from the study as a whole: Private and CD4 specificities were missed by VDJdb matching, which favored anti-spike CD8 responses.

The protocol attached unique molecular identifiers to individual cDNA molecules. One entry per CDR3 protein, called by TCRdb with MiXCR from the 5' RACE reads. In the table there are around 93,000 distinct CDR3 sequences, over 9.5% of which are singletons. About this clonotype itself: Its matching antigen is unknown.

Germline loops: CDR1 WNHNN, CDR2 SYGVQD (reference sequence). The CDR3 has 13 amino acids. Trimming took 3 bases from V and 4 from J, leaving 8 bases between them. The chain links TRBV10-1 to TRBJ2-3; possible D gene TRBD1, 6 bases. The specimen comprised whole blood, sampled at baseline. The TCR originated in an adult who was a healthcare worker with PCR-confirmed SARS-CoV-2 infection or an uninfected control (not recorded which). This chain's CDR3 is CASSDTGSDTQYF. The CDR3 DNA reads as TGCGCCAGCAGTGATACAGGGTCAGATACGCAGTATTTT.